This T cell receptor beta chain was identified in a study of post-analysis software for immune sequencing data. Details on this clonotype: Its antigen is not identified.

Regarding the study as a whole: Controls significantly exceeded multiple sclerosis patients in normalized Chao1 diversity.

cDNA libraries for TCR beta contained unique molecular identifiers. TCRdb processed the PCR reads anew with MiXCR; each CDR3 protein has one entry. The sample shows hundreds of thousands of distinct CDR3 sequences, about 50% of them seen only once. Sequencing was done on a sample of blood. The clonotype was recovered from a girl aged 10 to 17 with multiple sclerosis.

CDR3 sequence reads: CATSGDRGSNEQFF. CDR3 nucleotides: TGTGCCACCAGCGGGGACAGGGGAAGCAATGAGCAGTTCTTC. The chain recombines TRBV15 with TRBJ2-1; 10 bases fit TRBD1. Germline V gene data show CDR1 as LNHNV and CDR2 as YYDKDF (reference sequence). V shed 5 bases, J shed 6 bases, and the junction held 4 bases outside the gene matches. The CDR3 is 14 amino acids.